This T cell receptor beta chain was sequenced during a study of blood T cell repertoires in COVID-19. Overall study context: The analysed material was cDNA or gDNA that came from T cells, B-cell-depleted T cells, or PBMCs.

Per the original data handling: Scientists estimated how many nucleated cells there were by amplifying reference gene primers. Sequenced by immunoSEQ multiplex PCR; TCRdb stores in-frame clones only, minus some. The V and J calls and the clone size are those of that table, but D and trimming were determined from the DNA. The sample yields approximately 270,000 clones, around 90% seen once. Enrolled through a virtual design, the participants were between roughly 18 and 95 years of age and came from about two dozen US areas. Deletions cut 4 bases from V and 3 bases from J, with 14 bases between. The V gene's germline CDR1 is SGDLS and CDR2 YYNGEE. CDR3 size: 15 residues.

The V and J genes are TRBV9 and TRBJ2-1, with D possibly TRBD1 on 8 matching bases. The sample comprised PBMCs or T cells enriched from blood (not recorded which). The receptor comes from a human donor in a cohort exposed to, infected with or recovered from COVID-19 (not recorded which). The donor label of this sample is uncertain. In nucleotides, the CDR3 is TGTGCCAGCAGCCTGACAGGGGAGGGCTACAATGAGCAGTTCTTC. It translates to CASSLTGEGYNEQFF.